This T cell receptor beta chain came from a study of blood T cell repertoires in COVID-19. Across the study: Material from acute and convalescent COVID-19 was sourced from the United States, Italy and Spain. The analysed material was cDNA or gDNA that came from T cells, B-cell-depleted T cells, or PBMCs.

V was cut by 7 bases and J by 0 bases, with 3 bases left in between. CDR1 SGHNT and CDR2 YYREEE come from the germline V gene (reference sequence). This CDR3 contains 11 residues. Methods used by the authors: Amplifying reference gene primers gave estimates of nucleated cell counts. The method was immunoSEQ multiplex PCR; TCRdb's version includes in-frame clones alone and lacks a portion of them. That table supplies the V and J calls and clone size; D and trimming were determined from the DNA. The table lists roughly 54,000 clones, 90% of them singletons. Material for sequencing was peripheral blood. The receptor comes from a man aged 50 to 59 with acute or convalescent COVID-19. The V gene is TRBV5-4, the J gene TRBJ2-3; no definite D call. This CDR3 reads CASQSTDTQYF. CDR3 bases: TGTGCCAGCCAGAGCACAGATACGCAGTATTTT. Full variable domain (missing parts from reference TRBV5-4 and TRBJ2-3): ETGVTQSPTHLIKTRGQQVTLRCSSQSGHNTVSWYQQALGQGPQFIFQYYREEENGRGNFPPRFSGLQFPNYSSELNVNALELDDSALYLCASQSTDTQYFGPGTRLTVL.